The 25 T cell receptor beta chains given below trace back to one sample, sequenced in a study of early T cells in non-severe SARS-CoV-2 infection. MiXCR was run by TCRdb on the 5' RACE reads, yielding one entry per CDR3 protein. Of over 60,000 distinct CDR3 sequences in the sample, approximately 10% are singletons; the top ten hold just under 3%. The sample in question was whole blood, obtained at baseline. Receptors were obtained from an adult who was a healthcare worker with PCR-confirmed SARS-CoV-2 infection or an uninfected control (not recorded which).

CDR3 region: CASTLSPTRGLDNVASGYTF. The CDR3 bases are TGTGCCAGCACCCTCTCCCCAACAAGGGGCCTCGATAATGTGGCCTCTGGCTACACCTTC. The genes are TRBV27 and TRBJ1-2; D is perhaps TRBD1 (5 bases). Germline CDR1 and CDR2: MNHEY and SMNVEV (reference sequence). The CDR3 consists of 20 residues. With 7 bases removed from V and 7 bases from J, the gap between germline ends came to 37 bases.

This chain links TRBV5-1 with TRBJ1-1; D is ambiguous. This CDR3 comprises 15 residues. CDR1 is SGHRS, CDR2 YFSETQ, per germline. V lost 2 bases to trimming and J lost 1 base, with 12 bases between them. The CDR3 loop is CASSLPDIENTEAFF. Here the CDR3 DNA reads TGCGCCAGCAGCTTACCAGATATAGAGAACACTGAAGCTTTCTTT. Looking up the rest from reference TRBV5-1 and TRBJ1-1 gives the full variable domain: KAGVTQTPRYLIKTRGQQVTLSCSPISGHRSVSWYQQTPGQGLQFLFEYFSETQRNKGNFPGRFSGRQFSNSRSEMNVSTLELGDSALYLCASSLPDIENTEAFFGQGTRLTVV.

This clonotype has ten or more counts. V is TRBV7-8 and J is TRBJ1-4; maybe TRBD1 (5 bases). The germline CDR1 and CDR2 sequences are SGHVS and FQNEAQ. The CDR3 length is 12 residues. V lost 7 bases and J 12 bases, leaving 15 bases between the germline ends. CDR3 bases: TGTGCCAGCACCATGGAGGTGGGGCAACTGTTTTTT. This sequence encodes CASTMEVGQLFF.

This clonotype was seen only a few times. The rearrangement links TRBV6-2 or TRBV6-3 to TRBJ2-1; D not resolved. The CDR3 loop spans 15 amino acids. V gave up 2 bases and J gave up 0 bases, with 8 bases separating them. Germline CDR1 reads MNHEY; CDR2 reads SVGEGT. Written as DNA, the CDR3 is TGTGCCAGCAGTTACCGAGCGAGCTCCTACAATGAGCAGTTCTTC. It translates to CASSYRASSYNEQFF.

The CDR3 sequence: CSAPPVTGSSPLHF. The DNA for the CDR3 is TGCAGTGCTCCTCCGGTTACGGGGTCTTCACCCCTCCACTTT. This rearrangement joins TRBV20-1 to TRBJ1-6, with D unresolved. The germline V gene encodes CDR1 DFQATT and CDR2 SNEGSKA (reference sequence). V lost 5 bases and J 9 bases, leaving 17 bases between the germline ends. The CDR3 is made up of 14 amino acids.

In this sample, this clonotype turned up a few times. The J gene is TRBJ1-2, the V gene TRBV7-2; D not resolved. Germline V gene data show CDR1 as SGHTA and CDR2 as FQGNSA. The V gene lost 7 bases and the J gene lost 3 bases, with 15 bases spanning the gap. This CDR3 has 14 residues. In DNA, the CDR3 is TGTGCCAGCACCCCCGCCGGCCCTTACTATGGCTACACCTTC. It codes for CASTPAGPYYGYTF.

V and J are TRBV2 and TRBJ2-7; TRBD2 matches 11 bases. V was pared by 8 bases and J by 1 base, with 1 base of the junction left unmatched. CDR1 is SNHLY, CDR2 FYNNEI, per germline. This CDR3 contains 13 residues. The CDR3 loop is CASRLAGSYEQYF. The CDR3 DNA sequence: TGTGCCAGCCGACTAGCGGGATCCTACGAGCAGTACTTC.

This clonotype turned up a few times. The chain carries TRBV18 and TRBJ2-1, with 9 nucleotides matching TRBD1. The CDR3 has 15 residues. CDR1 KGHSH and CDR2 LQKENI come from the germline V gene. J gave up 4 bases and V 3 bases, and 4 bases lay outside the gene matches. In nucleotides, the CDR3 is TGTGCCAGCTCACCTCCGGGACAGGGATACAATGAGCAGTTCTTC. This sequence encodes CASSPPGQGYNEQFF.

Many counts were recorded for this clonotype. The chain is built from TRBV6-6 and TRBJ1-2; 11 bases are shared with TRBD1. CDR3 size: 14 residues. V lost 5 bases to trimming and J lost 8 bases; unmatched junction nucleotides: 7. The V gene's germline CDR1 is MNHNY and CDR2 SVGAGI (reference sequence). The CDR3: CASSRTGGDDGYTF. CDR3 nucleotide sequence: TGTGCCAGCAGTCGGACAGGGGGCGACGACGGCTACACCTTC.

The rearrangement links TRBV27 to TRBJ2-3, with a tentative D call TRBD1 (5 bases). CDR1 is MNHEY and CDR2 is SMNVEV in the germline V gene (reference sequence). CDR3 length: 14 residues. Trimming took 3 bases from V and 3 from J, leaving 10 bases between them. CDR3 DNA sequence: TGTGCCAGCAGTTTCCGGAGACAGACAGATACGCAGTATTTT. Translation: CASSFRRQTDTQYF.

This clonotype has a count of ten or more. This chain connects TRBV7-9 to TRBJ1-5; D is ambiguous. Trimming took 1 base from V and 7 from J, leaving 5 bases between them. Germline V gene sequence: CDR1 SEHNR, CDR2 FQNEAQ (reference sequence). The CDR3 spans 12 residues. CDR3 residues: CASSLGTQPQHF. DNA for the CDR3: TGTGCCAGCAGCTTAGGAACCCAGCCCCAGCATTTT. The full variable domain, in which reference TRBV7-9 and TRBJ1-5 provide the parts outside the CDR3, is DTGVSQNPRHKITKRGQNVTFRCDPISEHNRLYWYRQTLGQGPEFLTYFQNEAQLEKSRLLSDRFSAERPKGSFSTLEIQRTEQGDSAMYLCASSLGTQPQHFGDGTRLSIL.

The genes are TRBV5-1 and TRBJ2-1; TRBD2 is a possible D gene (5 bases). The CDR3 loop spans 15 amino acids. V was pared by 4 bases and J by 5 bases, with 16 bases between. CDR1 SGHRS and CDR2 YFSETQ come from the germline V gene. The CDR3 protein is CASSLDGMPHNEQFF. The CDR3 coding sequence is TGCGCCAGCAGCCTGGACGGGATGCCCCACAATGAGCAGTTCTTC. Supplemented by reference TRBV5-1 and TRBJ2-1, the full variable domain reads KAGVTQTPRYLIKTRGQQVTLSCSPISGHRSVSWYQQTPGQGLQFLFEYFSETQRNKGNFPGRFSGRQFSNSRSEMNVSTLELGDSALYLCASSLDGMPHNEQFFGPGTRLTVL.

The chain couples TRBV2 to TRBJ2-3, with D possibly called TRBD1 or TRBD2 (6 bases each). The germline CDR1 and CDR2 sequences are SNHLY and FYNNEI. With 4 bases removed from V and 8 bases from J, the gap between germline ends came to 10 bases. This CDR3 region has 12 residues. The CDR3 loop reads CASSGGAGTQYF. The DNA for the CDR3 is TGTGCCAGCAGTGGGGGGGCCGGTACGCAGTATTTT.

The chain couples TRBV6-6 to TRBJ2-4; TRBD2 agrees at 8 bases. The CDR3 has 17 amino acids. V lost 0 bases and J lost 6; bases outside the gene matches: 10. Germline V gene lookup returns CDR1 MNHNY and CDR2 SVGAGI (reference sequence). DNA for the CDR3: TGTGCCAGCAGTTACTCGATCGAGCGACTAGCGAGAAACATTCAGTACTTC. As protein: CASSYSIERLARNIQYF.

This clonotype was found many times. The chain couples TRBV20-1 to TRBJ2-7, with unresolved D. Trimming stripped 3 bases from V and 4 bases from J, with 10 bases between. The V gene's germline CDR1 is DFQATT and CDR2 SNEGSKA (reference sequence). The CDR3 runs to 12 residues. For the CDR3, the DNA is TGCAGTGCTAGGGTACACGATTACGAGCAGTACTTC. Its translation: CSARVHDYEQYF.

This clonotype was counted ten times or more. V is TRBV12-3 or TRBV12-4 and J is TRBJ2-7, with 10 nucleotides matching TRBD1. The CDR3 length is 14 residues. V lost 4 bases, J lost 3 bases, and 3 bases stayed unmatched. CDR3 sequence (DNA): TGTGCCAGCAGTTCCCGGACAGGGGGCTACGAGCAGTACTTC. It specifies CASSSRTGGYEQYF.

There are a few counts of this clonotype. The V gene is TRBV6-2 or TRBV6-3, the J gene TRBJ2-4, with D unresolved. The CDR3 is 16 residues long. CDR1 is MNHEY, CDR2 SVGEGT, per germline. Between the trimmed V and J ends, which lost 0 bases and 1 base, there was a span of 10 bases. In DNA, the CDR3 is TGTGCCAGCAGTTACTCGGGGAAGTTGGCCAAAAACATTCAGTACTTC. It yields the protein CASSYSGKLAKNIQYF.

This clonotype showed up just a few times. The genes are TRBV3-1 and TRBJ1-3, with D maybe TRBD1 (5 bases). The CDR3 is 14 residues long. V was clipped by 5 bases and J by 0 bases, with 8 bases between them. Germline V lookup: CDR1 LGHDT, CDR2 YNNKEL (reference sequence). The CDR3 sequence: CASSETDSGNTIYF. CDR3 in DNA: TGTGCCAGCAGCGAGACAGACTCTGGAAACACCATATATTTT.

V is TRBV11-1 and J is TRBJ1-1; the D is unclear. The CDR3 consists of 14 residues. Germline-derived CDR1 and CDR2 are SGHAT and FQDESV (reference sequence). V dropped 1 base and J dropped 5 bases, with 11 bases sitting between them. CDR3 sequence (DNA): TGTGCCAGCAGCTTAGACTTCTCAAGGACTGAAGCTTTCTTT. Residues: CASSLDFSRTEAFF.

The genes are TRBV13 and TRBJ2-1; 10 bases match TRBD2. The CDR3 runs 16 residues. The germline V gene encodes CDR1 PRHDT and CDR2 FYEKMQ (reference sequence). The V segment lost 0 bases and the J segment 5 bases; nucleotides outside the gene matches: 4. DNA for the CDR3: TGTGCCAGCAGCTTAGGAGGACTAGCGGCCGACAATGAGCAGTTCTTC. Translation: CASSLGGLAADNEQFF.

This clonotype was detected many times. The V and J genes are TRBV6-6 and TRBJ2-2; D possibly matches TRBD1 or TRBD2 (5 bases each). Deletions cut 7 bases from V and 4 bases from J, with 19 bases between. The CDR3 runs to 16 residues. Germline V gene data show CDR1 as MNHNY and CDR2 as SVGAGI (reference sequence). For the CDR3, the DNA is TGTGCCAGCACGATAACGGGACCCCCTACCACCGGGGAGCTGTTTTTT. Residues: CASTITGPPTTGELFF.

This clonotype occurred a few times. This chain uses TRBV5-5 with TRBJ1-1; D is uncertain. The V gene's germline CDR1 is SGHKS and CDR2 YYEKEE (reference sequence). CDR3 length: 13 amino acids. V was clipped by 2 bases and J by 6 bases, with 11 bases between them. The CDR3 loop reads CASSFHTNPEAFF. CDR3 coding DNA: TGTGCCAGCAGCTTCCATACCAATCCTGAAGCTTTCTTT.

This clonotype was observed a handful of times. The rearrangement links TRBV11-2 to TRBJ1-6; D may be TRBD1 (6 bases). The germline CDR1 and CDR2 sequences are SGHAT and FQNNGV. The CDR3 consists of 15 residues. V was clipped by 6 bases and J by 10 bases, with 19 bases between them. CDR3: CASRHPSGVGSPLHF. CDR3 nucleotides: TGTGCCAGCAGACACCCCTCAGGGGTAGGGTCACCCCTCCACTTT.

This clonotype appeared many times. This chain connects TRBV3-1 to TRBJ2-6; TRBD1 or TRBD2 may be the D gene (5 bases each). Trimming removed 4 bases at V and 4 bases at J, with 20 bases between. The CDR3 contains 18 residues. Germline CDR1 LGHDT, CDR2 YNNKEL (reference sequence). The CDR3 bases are TGTGCCAGCAGCCGAGGGCAGGGTCGACAGACCGGGGCCAACGTCCTGACTTTC. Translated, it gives CASSRGQGRQTGANVLTF. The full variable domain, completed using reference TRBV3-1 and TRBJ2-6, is DTAVSQTPKYLVTQMGNDKSIKCEQNLGHDTMYWYKQDSKKFLKIMFSYNNKELIINETVPNRFSPKSPDKAHLNLHINSLELGDSAVYFCASSRGQGRQTGANVLTFGAGSRLTVL.

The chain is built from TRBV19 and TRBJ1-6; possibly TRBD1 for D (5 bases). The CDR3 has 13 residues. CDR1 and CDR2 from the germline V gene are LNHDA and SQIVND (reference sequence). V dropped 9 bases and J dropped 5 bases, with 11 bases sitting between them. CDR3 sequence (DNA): TGTGCCAGCGGGACCGTGAATAATTCACCCCTCCACTTT. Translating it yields CASGTVNNSPLHF. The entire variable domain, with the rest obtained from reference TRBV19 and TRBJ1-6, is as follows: DGGITQSPKYLFRKEGQNVTLSCEQNLNHDAMYWYRQDPGQGLRLIYYSQIVNDFQKGDIAEGYSVSREKKESFPLTVTSAQKNPTAFYLCASGTVNNSPLHFGNGTRLTVT.